This TCR beta chain was observed in a study of vaccination effects on CD4 cells after COVID-19. Study-level background: All study participants received two doses of BNT162b2 or mRNA-1273 vaccine. Broader study findings: Infection-derived and vaccine-derived clones contracted markedly late after vaccination.

Only in-frame clones appear in the TCRdb table, and some are missing; sequencing was by immunoSEQ multiplex PCR. The sample carries 30,000 or so clones, more than 60% recorded once. Sequencing was preceded by expansion of antigen-specific CD4+ T cells with viral peptide pools in the ViraFEST assay. The authors isolated CD4+ T cells after 9 to 10 days of culture. The infection with SARS-CoV-2 (confirmed by PCR) occurred in this person between March and December 2020. A density of fewer than 2.5 million PBMC per well was used; these cells were cultured with about 10 IU/ml IL-2 and around 10 ug/ml peptides. The CDR3 has 16 amino acids. The V end was cut by 1 base, the J end by 10 bases, with 18 bases between. Looked up from germline, CDR1 is SGHDT and CDR2 is YYEEEE. About this clone itself: Its antigen is not identified.

The rearrangement joins TRBV5-6 to TRBJ1-6; tentatively, D is TRBD1 (6 bases). The material was CD4+ T cells from PBMCs cultured with a peptide pool, obtained before COVID-19 vaccination. The sequence was collected from a human donor who had a prior SARS-CoV-2 infection. The chain's CDR3 is CASSLRGAERQSPLHF. Here the CDR3 DNA reads TGTGCCAGCAGCTTGCGGGGGGCAGAGCGGCAATCACCCCTCCACTTT. Combining the CDR3 with reference TRBV5-6 and TRBJ1-6 gives the whole variable domain DAGVTQSPTHLIKTRGQQVTLRCSPKSGHDTVSWYQQALGQGPQFIFQYYEEEERQRGNFPDRFSGHQFPNYSSELNVNALLLGDSALYLCASSLRGAERQSPLHFGNGTRLTVT.